The 5 T cell receptor beta chains below were found in one sample sequenced in a study of OX40 agonist ivuxolimab in advanced cancers. TCRdb's copy holds only in-frame clones and misses some; the assay was immunoSEQ multiplex PCR. Among fewer than 55,000 clones listed, just under 90% were seen once. The starting material was CD4+ or CD8+ T cells sorted from blood, obtained in a trial of the OX40 agonist ivuxolimab. The receptors come from an adult with an advanced solid tumor such as melanoma, head and neck, liver or kidney cancer.

The chain uses TRBV11-3 and TRBJ1-6; D call uncertain. The V gene's germline CDR1 is SGHNT and CDR2 YENEEA. The CDR3 is 15 amino acids. The V gene lost 5 bases and the J gene lost 12 bases, with 20 bases spanning the gap. Here the CDR3 reads CASSGERAASGPLHF. The DNA for the CDR3 is TGTGCCAGCAGCGGAGAGAGGGCCGCTTCCGGACCCCTCCACTTT.

The chain links TRBV11-3 to TRBJ2-5; 10 nucleotides agree with TRBD1. There are 20 residues in the CDR3. CDR1 and CDR2 (germline): SGHNT, YENEEA. V dropped 1 base and J dropped 5; count of bases not matched to a gene: 19. CDR3 protein: CASSLVGIATTGGLWETQYF. The CDR3 DNA reads as TGTGCCAGCAGCTTAGTAGGGATAGCTACGACAGGGGGCTTGTGGGAGACCCAGTACTTC.

The chain has TRBV11-2 and TRBJ1-5; D is perhaps TRBD1 (5 bases). Trimming removed 2 bases from V and 4 bases from J, with 15 bases in between. This CDR3 region has 16 residues. The germline V gene has CDR1 SGHAT and CDR2 FQNNGV. The CDR3, as DNA: TGTGCCAGCAGCTTATTTAGTGGGGGACTTAATCAGCCCCAGCATTTT. Translation: CASSLFSGGLNQPQHF.

This rearrangement joins TRBV7-9 to TRBJ2-1; TRBD2 agrees at 7 bases. The germline V gene encodes CDR1 SEHNR and CDR2 FQNEAQ (reference sequence). V dropped 4 bases and J dropped 2; count of bases not matched to a gene: 14. The CDR3 is made up of 18 amino acids. Here the CDR3 reads CASSSPSPTSNTYNEQFF. The CDR3 coding sequence is TGTGCCAGCAGCTCGCCCTCGCCGACTAGCAATACCTACAATGAGCAGTTCTTC.

The chain joins TRBV9 to TRBJ2-2, with D maybe TRBD2 (5 bases). The V gene lost 4 bases and the J gene lost 8 bases, with 24 bases spanning the gap. The CDR3 has 17 amino acids. Germline V gene sequence: CDR1 SGDLS, CDR2 YYNGEE. The CDR3 region has the DNA TGTGCCAGCAGCCTCCCGGGGTATAGAGGGAGCGAGGGGGAGCTGTTTTTT. Encoded protein: CASSLPGYRGSEGELFF.